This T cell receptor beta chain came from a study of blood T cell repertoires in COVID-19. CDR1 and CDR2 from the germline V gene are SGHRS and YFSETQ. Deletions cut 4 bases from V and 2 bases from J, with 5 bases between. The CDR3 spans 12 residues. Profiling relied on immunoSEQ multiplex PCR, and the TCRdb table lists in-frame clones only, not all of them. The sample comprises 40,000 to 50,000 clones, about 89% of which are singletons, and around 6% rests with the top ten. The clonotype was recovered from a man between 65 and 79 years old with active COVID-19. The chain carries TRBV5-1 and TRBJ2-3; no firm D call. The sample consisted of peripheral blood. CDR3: CASSDNTDTQYF. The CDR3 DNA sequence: TGCGCCAGCAGCGACAACACAGATACGCAGTATTTT.